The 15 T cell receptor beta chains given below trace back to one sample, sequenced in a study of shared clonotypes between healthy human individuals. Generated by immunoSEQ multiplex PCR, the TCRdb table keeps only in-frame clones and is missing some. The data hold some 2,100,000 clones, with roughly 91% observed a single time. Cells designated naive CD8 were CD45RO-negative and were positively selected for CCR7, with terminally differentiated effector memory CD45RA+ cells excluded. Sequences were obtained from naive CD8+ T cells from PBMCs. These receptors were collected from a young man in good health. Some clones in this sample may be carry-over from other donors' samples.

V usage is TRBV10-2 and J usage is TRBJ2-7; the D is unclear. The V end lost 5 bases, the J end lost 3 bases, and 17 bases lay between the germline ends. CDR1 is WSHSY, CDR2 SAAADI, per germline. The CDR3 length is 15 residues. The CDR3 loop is CASSSPKRIGYEQYF. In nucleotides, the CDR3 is TGCGCCAGCAGTTCGCCGAAAAGAATCGGCTACGAGCAGTACTTC.

The CDR3 here is CASSVVTGEQFF. For the CDR3, the DNA is TGTGCCAGCAGCGTGGTGACTGGTGAGCAGTTCTTC. J is TRBJ2-1 and V is TRBV9; no definite D call. V shed 2 bases and J shed 9 bases, with 9 bases lying between them. The CDR3 length is 12 residues. Looked up from germline, CDR1 is SGDLS and CDR2 is YYNGEE.

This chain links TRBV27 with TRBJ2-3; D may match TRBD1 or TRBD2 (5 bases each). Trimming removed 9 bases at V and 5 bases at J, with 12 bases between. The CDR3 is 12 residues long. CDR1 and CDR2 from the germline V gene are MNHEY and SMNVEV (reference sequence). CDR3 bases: TGTGCCAGTCAGGTTGGGGGAGATACGCAGTATTTT. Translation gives CASQVGGDTQYF.

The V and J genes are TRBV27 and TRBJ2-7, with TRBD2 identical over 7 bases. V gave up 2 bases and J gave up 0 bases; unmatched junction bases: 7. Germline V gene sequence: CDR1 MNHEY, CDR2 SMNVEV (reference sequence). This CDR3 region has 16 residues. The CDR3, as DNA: TGTGCCAGCAGTTTAGGGGCTAGCGGCCACTCCTACGAGCAGTACTTC. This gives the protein CASSLGASGHSYEQYF.

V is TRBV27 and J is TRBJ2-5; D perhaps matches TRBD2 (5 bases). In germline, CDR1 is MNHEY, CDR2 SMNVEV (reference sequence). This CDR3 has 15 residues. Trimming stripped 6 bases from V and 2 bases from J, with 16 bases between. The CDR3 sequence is CASRGAAEIQETQYF. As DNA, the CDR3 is TGTGCCAGCAGAGGCGCAGCGGAGATTCAAGAGACCCAGTACTTC.

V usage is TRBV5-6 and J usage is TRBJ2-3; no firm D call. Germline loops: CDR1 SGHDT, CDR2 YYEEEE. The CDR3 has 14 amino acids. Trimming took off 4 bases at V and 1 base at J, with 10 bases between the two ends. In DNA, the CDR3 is TGTGCCAGCAGCACCTCGTGGGGCACAGATACGCAGTATTTT. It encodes CASSTSWGTDTQYF.

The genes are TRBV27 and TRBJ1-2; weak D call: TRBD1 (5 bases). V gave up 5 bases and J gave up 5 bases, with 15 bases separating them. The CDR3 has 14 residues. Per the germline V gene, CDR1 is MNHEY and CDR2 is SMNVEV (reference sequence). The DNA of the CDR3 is TGTGCCAGCAGTCCCTCTTGGGGGGGGTATGGCTACACCTTC. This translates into CASSPSWGGYGYTF.

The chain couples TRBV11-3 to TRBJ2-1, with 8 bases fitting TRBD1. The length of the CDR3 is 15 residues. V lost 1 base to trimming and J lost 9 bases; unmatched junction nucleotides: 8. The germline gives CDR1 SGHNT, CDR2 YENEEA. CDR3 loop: CASSLGQGYHVEQFF. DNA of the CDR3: TGTGCCAGCAGCTTAGGACAGGGGTATCACGTTGAGCAGTTCTTC.

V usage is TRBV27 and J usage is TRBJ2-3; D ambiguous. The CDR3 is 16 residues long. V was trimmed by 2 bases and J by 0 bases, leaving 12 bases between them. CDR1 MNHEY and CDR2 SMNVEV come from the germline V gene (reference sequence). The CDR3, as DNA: TGTGCCAGCAGTTTAACCCTCTTGACTAGCACAGATACGCAGTATTTT. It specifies CASSLTLLTSTDTQYF.

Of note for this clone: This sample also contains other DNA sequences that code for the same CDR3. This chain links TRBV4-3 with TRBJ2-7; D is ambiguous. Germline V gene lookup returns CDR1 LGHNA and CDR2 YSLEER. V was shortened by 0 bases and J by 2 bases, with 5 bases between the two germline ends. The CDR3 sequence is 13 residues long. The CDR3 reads CASSQDGTYEQYF. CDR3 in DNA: TGCGCCAGCAGCCAAGACGGAACCTACGAGCAGTACTTC.

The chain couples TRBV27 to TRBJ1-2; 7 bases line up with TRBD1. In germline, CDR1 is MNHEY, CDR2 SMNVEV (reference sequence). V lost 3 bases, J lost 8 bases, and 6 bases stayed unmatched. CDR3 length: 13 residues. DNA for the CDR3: TGTGCCAGCAGTTTGTACAGGGGTTGGGGCTACACCTTC. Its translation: CASSLYRGWGYTF.

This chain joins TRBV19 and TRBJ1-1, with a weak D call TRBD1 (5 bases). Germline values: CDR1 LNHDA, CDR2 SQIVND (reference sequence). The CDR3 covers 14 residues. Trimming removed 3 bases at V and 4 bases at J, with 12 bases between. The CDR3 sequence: CASSIRGGVTEAFF. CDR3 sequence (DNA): TGTGCCAGTAGTATTCGGGGGGGTGTCACTGAAGCTTTCTTT. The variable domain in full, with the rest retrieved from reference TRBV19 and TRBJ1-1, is DGGITQSPKYLFRKEGQNVTLSCEQNLNHDAMYWYRQDPGQGLRLIYYSQIVNDFQKGDIAEGYSVSREKKESFPLTVTSAQKNPTAFYLCASSIRGGVTEAFFGQGTRLTVV.

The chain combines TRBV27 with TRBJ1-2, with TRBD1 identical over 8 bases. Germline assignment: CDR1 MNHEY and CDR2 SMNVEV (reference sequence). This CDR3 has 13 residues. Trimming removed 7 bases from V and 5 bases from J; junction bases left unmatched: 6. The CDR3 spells CASTQGAGYGYTF. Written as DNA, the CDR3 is TGTGCCAGCACCCAGGGGGCAGGATATGGCTACACCTTC.

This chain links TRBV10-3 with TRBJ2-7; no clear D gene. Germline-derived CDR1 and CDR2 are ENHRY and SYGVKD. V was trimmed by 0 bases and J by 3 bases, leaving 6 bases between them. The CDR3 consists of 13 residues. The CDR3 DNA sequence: TGTGCCATCAGTGAGTCATGGAACTACGAGCAGTACTTC. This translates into CAISESWNYEQYF.

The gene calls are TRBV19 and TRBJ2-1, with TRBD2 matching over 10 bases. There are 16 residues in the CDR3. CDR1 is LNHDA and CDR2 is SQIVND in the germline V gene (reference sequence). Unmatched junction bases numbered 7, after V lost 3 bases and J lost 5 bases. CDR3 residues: CASSILAGGPNNEQFF. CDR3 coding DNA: TGTGCCAGTAGTATTTTAGCGGGAGGCCCAAACAATGAGCAGTTCTTC.